A selection of T cell receptor beta chains follows, all from one sample in a study of naive and memory T cell subsets. TCRdb re-called the UMI-ligation and nested PCR reads with MiXCR, one entry per CDR3 protein. Of approximately 31,000 distinct CDR3 sequences listed, under 20% are singletons. Sequenced material: effector memory CD4+ T cells from blood. These receptors originate from a human donor in good health. CDR3s include the opening cysteine and the closing phenylalanine or tryptophan. The D gene is left open where the match is weak. Expanded clones get a size class; other rows say once, few or many, or leave the size out.

v_call	d_call	j_call	clone_size	cdr3_aa	cdr3_nt
TRBV6-5	TRBD1	TRBJ1-1	few	CASSYGPGQGGEAFF	TGTGCCAGCAGTTACGGCCCGGGACAGGGAGGTGAAGCTTTCTTT
TRBV11-2	TRBD1	TRBJ1-1	many	CASSSRTGGVEAFF	TGTGCCAGCAGCTCCCGGACAGGGGGAGTGGAAGCTTTCTTT
TRBV29-1	TRBD1	TRBJ1-3	few	CSVIQGFTGNTIYF	TGCAGCGTCATACAGGGGTTTACTGGAAACACCATATATTTT
TRBV6-1	NA	TRBJ2-7	NA	CASRLAYEQYF	TGTGCCAGCAGATTGGCCTACGAGCAGTACTTC
TRBV10-2	TRBD1	TRBJ1-1	few	CASNRGQNTEAFF	TGCGCCAGCAACAGGGGACAGAACACTGAAGCTTTCTTT
TRBV12-3/TRBV12-4	NA	TRBJ1-1	NA	CASSFMENTEAFF	TGTGCCAGCAGTTTCATGGAGAACACTGAAGCTTTCTTT
TRBV6-1	NA	TRBJ2-2	NA	CASSKPAFANTGELFF	TGTGCCAGCAGTAAACCAGCGTTCGCGAACACCGGGGAGCTGTTTTTT
TRBV2	TRBD1	TRBJ1-2	few	CASSTLQGALGYTF	TGTGCCAGCAGTACCTTACAGGGGGCGCTTGGCTACACCTTC
TRBV20-1	NA	TRBJ1-4	NA	CSATDVGEGEKLFF	TGCAGTGCAACAGACGTCGGGGAGGGGGAAAAACTGTTTTTT
TRBV29-1	NA	TRBJ1-5	few	CSVEVGGNGNQPQHF	TGCAGCGTTGAAGTAGGGGGTAACGGCAATCAGCCCCAGCATTTT
TRBV20-1	NA	TRBJ2-1	few	CSARDSFGVYNEQFF	TGCAGTGCTAGAGATTCCTTCGGGGTCTACAATGAGCAGTTCTTC
TRBV29-1	NA	TRBJ2-7	few	CSVGLGARAEQYF	TGCAGCGTCGGCCTCGGCGCCCGGGCCGAGCAGTACTTC
TRBV24-1	NA	TRBJ2-7	few	CATSDGSYEQYF	TGTGCCACCAGTGATGGGTCCTACGAGCAGTACTTC
TRBV7-2	NA	TRBJ2-5	few	CASSFTTGTQTQYF	TGTGCCAGCAGCTTTACGACAGGCACCCAGACCCAGTACTTC
TRBV29-1	NA	TRBJ2-3	many	CSVDGGDTQYF	TGCAGCGTTGATGGTGGAGATACGCAGTATTTT
TRBV12-3/TRBV12-4	NA	TRBJ1-5	NA	CASSLDRNYQPQHF	TGTGCCAGCAGTTTAGACAGGAACTATCAGCCCCAGCATTTT
TRBV20-1	TRBD2	TRBJ2-1	many	CSATVSSGRSNEQFF	TGCAGTGCCACAGTCTCTAGCGGGAGGTCTAATGAGCAGTTCTTC
TRBV24-1	NA	TRBJ2-5	NA	CATSDALTLKETQYF	TGTGCCACCAGTGATGCCCTAACACTCAAAGAGACCCAGTACTTC
TRBV6-5	TRBD1	TRBJ2-7	NA	CASSRDRALGEQYF	TGTGCCAGCAGTCGGGACAGGGCCCTAGGCGAGCAGTACTTC
TRBV28	NA	TRBJ2-5	NA	CASTFSGLGRQETQYF	TGTGCCAGCACGTTCTCGGGGCTAGGGAGGCAAGAGACCCAGTACTTC
TRBV12-3/TRBV12-4	NA	TRBJ1-1	few	CASTNPRGRGRNEAFF	TGTGCCAGCACCAACCCCAGGGGAAGGGGACGGAATGAAGCTTTCTTT
TRBV7-9	NA	TRBJ2-1	NA	CASSPDGGSYNEQFF	TGTGCCAGCAGTCCGGATGGGGGGTCCTACAATGAGCAGTTCTTC
TRBV29-1	NA	TRBJ1-1	many	CSVDERTATEAFF	TGCAGCGTAGACGAAAGGACGGCCACTGAAGCTTTCTTT
TRBV10-3	NA	TRBJ1-1	NA	CAIRDREVVAFF	TGTGCCATCAGGGACAGAGAGGTAGTAGCTTTCTTT
TRBV7-9	NA	TRBJ2-3	NA	CASSPASAGQDTQYF	TGTGCCAGCAGCCCCGCATCAGCGGGCCAAGATACGCAGTATTTT
TRBV6-4	NA	TRBJ2-3	NA	CASSREYFTDTQYF	TGTGCCAGCAGCCGGGAATACTTCACAGATACGCAGTATTTT
TRBV5-1	NA	TRBJ2-3	few	CASSSGRGGTTDTQYF	TGCGCCAGCAGCTCCGGGCGCGGAGGGACCACAGATACGCAGTATTTT
TRBV3-1	NA	TRBJ2-3	few	CASTAGTSRLTDTQYF	TGTGCCAGTACCGCCGGGACCTCTCGTCTCACAGATACGCAGTATTTT
TRBV19	NA	TRBJ1-1	many	CASSIWRWGEDVTEAFF	TGTGCCAGTAGTATATGGAGATGGGGGGAGGACGTCACTGAAGCTTTCTTT
TRBV27	NA	TRBJ2-3	many	CASSLLVSRGSLITDTQYF	TGTGCCAGCAGTTTGCTAGTCTCGCGGGGCAGCCTAATTACAGATACGCAGTATTTT
TRBV3-1	TRBD1	TRBJ1-1	NA	CASSATGGAFF	TGTGCCAGCAGCGCCACAGGGGGAGCTTTCTTT
TRBV27	NA	TRBJ1-5	few	CASRPDYSNQPQHF	TGTGCCAGCAGGCCAGATTATAGCAATCAGCCCCAGCATTTT
TRBV11-2	TRBD1	TRBJ2-7	many	CASSTRDRGLHEQYF	TGTGCCAGCAGCACCCGGGACAGGGGGCTACACGAGCAGTACTTC
TRBV24-1	TRBD1	TRBJ2-5	NA	CATSGTGGKVTQYF	TGTGCCACCAGTGGAACAGGGGGAAAGGTGACCCAGTACTTC
TRBV11-2	TRBD1	TRBJ2-7	NA	CASSLDRGSYEQYF	TGTGCCAGCAGCTTAGACAGGGGGAGCTACGAGCAGTACTTC